Presented here are 5 T cell receptor beta chains from one specimen sequenced in a study of T cell changes during pregnancy in multiple sclerosis. Assay: immunoSEQ multiplex PCR; the TCRdb copy retains only in-frame clones and omits some. This table has around 99,000 clones, around 92% appearing once. Sequences were derived from peripheral blood, sampled in the third trimester of pregnancy. These receptors came from a female donor in good health, enrolled as a control in a pregnancy study.

This chain joins TRBV4-1 and TRBJ1-5; TRBD1 matches 12 bases. This CDR3 region has 16 residues. Looked up from germline, CDR1 is MGHRA and CDR2 is YSYEKL. The trim removed 4 bases at V and 7 bases at J, leaving 8 bases unmatched. The CDR3 spells CASSRGTGGAKQPQHF. The CDR3 coding sequence is TGCGCCAGCAGCCGGGGGACAGGGGGCGCAAAACAGCCCCAGCATTTT.

The chain joins TRBV19 to TRBJ1-5, with 7 positions matching TRBD1. Germline lookup yields CDR1 LNHDA and CDR2 SQIVND (reference sequence). V dropped 4 bases and J dropped 6; count of bases not matched to a gene: 18. The CDR3 is made up of 18 amino acids. The CDR3 DNA reads TGTGCCAGTAGTAAAAGGAGCAGGCCACAGCCAGGGGGTCAGCCCCAGCATTTT. Amino acid sequence: CASSKRSRPQPGGQPQHF.

This sequence joins TRBV7-2 and TRBJ2-3, with TRBD2 as a possible D gene (5 bases). Trimming cost V 8 bases and J 3 bases, with 21 bases left between them. CDR3 length: 16 residues. Per germline, CDR1 SGHTA and CDR2 FQGNSA. The CDR3 reads CASSRRSGSRTDTQYF. Written as DNA, the CDR3 is TGTGCCAGCTCCCGTCGGTCGGGAAGTAGGACAGATACGCAGTATTTT.

The gene calls are TRBV5-4 and TRBJ1-2; D is unclear. The CDR3 is 16 amino acids. Trimming removed 0 bases from V and 3 bases from J, with 15 bases in between. The V gene's germline CDR1 is SGHNT and CDR2 YYREEE (reference sequence). CDR3 DNA: TGTGCCAGCAGCTTGGGGGCTCCTTTGACGGACTATGGCTACACCTTC. It encodes CASSLGAPLTDYGYTF. Looking up the rest from reference TRBV5-4 and TRBJ1-2 gives the full variable domain: ETGVTQSPTHLIKTRGQQVTLRCSSQSGHNTVSWYQQALGQGPQFIFQYYREEENGRGNFPPRFSGLQFPNYSSELNVNALELDDSALYLCASSLGAPLTDYGYTFGSGTRLTVV.

The gene calls are TRBV18 and TRBJ1-1; unclear D gene. Between the trimmed V and J ends, which lost 3 bases and 9 bases, there was a span of 17 bases. Germline V gives CDR1 KGHSH, CDR2 LQKENI. The CDR3 has 14 residues. CDR3 in DNA: TGTGCCAGCTCACCCCAAACCCCTGCAGGCCAAGCTTTCTTT. Its translation is CASSPQTPAGQAFF.